This TCR beta chain was sequenced for a study of blood T cell repertoires in COVID-19. This CDR3 region has 16 residues. V lost 3 bases and J lost 0, with 9 bases in between. Germline loops: CDR1 MDHEN, CDR2 SYDVKM. Some clones are missing from TCRdb's copy, which holds only in-frame ones; the method was immunoSEQ multiplex PCR. The profile shows more than 95,000 clones, 60% to 80% of them singletons. The receptor comes from a man in his fifties or sixties with acute or convalescent COVID-19. The chain employs TRBV28 and TRBJ1-6; D unresolved. The sequencing sample was made of peripheral blood. DNA of the CDR3: TGTGCCAGCAGTTTCCAACAGAGCTCCTATAATTCACCCCTCCACTTT. Protein sequence: CASSFQQSSYNSPLHF.